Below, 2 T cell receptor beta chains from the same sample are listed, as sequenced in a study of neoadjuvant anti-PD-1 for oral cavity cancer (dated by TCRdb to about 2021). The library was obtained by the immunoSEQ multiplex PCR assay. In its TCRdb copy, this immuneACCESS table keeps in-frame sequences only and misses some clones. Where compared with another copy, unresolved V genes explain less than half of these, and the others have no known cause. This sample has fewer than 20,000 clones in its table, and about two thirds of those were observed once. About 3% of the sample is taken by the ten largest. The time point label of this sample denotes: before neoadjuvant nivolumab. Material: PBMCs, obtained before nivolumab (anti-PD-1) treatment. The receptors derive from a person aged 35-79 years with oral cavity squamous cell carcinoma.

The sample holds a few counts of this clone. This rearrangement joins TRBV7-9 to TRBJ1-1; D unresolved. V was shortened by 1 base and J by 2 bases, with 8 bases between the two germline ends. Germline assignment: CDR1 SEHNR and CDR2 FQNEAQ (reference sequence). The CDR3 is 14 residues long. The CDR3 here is CASSLERGNTEAFF. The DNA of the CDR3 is TGTGCCAGCAGCTTAGAGCGGGGTAACACTGAAGCTTTCTTT.

CDR3 DNA: TGTGCCAGCAGCTCCCTAAGTTCCTCTGGGGCCAACGTCCTGACTTTC. Translation gives CASSSLSSSGANVLTF. The chain is built from TRBV7-6 and TRBJ2-6; D ambiguous. The CDR3 contains 16 residues. V was pared by 4 bases and J by 0 bases, with 10 bases between. Germline V lookup: CDR1 SGHVS, CDR2 FNYEAQ.